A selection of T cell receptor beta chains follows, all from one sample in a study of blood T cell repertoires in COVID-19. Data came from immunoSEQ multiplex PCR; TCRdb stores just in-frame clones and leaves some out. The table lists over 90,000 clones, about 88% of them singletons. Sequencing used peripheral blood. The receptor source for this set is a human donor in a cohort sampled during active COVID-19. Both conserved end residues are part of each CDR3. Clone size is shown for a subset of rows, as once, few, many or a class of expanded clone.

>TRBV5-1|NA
CASSDDRGYEQYF
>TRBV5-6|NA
CASSQHPTATNEKLFF
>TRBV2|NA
CASSWTDSGANVLTF
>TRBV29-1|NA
CSVEVRQGVYTDTQYF
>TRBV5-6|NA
CASSSIKKWSSYEQYF
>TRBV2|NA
CASRDLLDGTGESYGYTF
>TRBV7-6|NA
CASSLSVRVNRGNTEAFF
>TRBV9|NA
CASSVGGLVGAYEQYF
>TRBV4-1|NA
CASSRDSTNQPQHF
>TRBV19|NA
CASSRRQGLTTYEQYF
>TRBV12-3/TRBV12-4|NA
CASRQPQGNEQFF
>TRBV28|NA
CASSSYRGRSTQPQHF
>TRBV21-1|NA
CASSKAATSGRAPSSYNEQFF
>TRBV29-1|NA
CSVKTSGVDSPLHF
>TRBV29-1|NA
CSVETGGPAHIQYF
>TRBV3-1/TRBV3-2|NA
CASSQRTGTYEQYF
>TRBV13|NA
CASSLGLAGGNEQFF
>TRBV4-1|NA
CASSQALGTGTETQYF
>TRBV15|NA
CATSSGGGGAYNEQFF
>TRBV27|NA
CASSWTGGEYEQYF
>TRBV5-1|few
CASSPGQGLSYEQYF
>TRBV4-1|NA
CASSLRQYNEQFF
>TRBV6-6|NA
CASSLQGNQPQHF
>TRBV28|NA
CASSLETGWGTEAFF
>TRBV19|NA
CASWGRTAPLSNQPQHF
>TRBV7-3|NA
CASSLSSSKAYNEQFF
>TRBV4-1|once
CASSQTMGPYGYTF
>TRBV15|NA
CATSRDRDRGREKLFF
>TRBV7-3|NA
CASSLQPQYGYSNLNTEAFF
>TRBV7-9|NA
CASSSRVRGETQYF
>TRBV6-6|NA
CASTQLEQNTEAFF
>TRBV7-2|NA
CASSLESGFYEQYF
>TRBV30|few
CAWSVGQELYGYTF
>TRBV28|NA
CASRHVAGGLYEQYF
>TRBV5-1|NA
CASSSSGLAGLYEQYF
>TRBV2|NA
CASSEEGIGWTEAFF
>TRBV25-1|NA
CASSESQGTYGYTF
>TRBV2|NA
CASRGPTGTDEKLFF
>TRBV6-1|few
CASSEIGDTGELFF
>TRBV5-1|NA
CASSFGRGETGELFF
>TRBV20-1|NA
CSASPRTRGQETQYF
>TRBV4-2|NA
CASSQRQGVYEKLFF
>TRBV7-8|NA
CASSSWTGIAKNIQYF
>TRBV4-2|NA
CASSQGRDEGSETQYF
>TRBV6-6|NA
CASSHGLAGGDTQYF
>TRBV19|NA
CASSPGTGGFTEAFF
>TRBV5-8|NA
CASGGQPNYGYTF
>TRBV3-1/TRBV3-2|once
CASTPHGGERGTDTQYF
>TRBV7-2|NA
CASSLEGGPVYEQYF
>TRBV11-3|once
CASSLAYWGQANNNEQFF
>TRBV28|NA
CASSPMPGLREQYF
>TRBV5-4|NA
CASSLAASGDETQYF
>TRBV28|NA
CASSRTPGVGFAQPQHF